This T cell receptor (beta chain) appears in the sequencing data of a study of long-term antiretroviral therapy in people with HIV. Overall study findings and caveats: Researchers lacked any data on ART adherence, viral resistance or therapy changes. Repertoires from HIV showed CDR3 length ranges narrower than those of controls.

This clone was detected only once. The antigen is undetermined. The CDR3 spans 12 residues. V was shortened by 2 bases and J by 5 bases, with 6 bases between the two germline ends. The germline CDR1 and CDR2 sequences are MNHNS and SASEGT. Investigators performed immunoSEQ version v3.0 at survey level. Assay used: immunoSEQ multiplex PCR; TCRdb lists only in-frame clones, some missing. Of around 25,000 clones listed, approximately 82% are singletons. The source is a man between 18 and 35 years old with HIV. The V gene is TRBV6-1, the J gene TRBJ1-1; D remains ambiguous. The sequencing here drew on unsorted PBMCs, taken 3 years after starting antiretroviral therapy. In DNA, the CDR3 is TGTGCCAGCAGTGAATATTCGACTGAAGCTTTCTTT. Translation gives CASSEYSTEAFF.